This is a list of T cell receptor beta chains from one sample in a study of OX40 agonist ivuxolimab in advanced cancers. Here immunoSEQ multiplex PCR was the method, and the copy in TCRdb shows in-frame clones only, minus some. The data show under 45,000 clones, 78% seen once. The material sequenced was CD4+ or CD8+ T cells sorted from blood, taken in a trial of the OX40 agonist ivuxolimab. Receptors were obtained from an adult with an advanced solid tumor such as melanoma, head and neck, liver or kidney cancer. Both conserved end residues are part of each CDR3. A D gene is named only where the DNA matches it firmly. The listing skips clone size in some rows; elsewhere it reads once, few, many or a size class.

J: TRBJ1-2
size: medium-sized
V: TRBV28
D: .
CDR3: CASKAPAWGEGGYTF
DNA: TGTGCCAGCAAGGCCCCCGCATGGGGCGAGGGGGGCTACACCTTC

J: TRBJ2-7
size: .
V: TRBV7-2
D: .
CDR3: CASSLAPGQNYEQYF
DNA: TGTGCCAGCAGCTTAGCACCAGGACAAAACTACGAGCAGTACTTC

J: TRBJ2-7
size: .
V: TRBV28
D: TRBD2
CDR3: CASSSLQRGRYEQYF
DNA: TGTGCCAGCAGTTCCCTTCAGCGGGGACGCTACGAGCAGTACTTC

J: TRBJ2-7
size: medium-sized
V: TRBV6-5
D: TRBD2
CDR3: CASRRGLAGVREQYF
DNA: TGTGCCAGCAGGCGGGGACTAGCAGGGGTCCGCGAGCAGTACTTC

J: TRBJ2-7
size: .
V: TRBV29-1
D: TRBD1
CDR3: CSVGGWDRGYEQYF
DNA: TGCAGCGTTGGGGGGTGGGACAGGGGCTACGAGCAGTACTTC

J: TRBJ2-2
size: .
V: TRBV7-8
D: TRBD1
CDR3: CASSPRTGLTGELFF
DNA: TGTGCCAGCAGCCCAAGGACAGGGCTCACCGGGGAGCTGTTTTTT

J: TRBJ2-1
size: .
V: TRBV5-1
D: .
CDR3: CASSERTAFNEQFF
DNA: TGCGCCAGCAGCGAGAGGACGGCCTTCAATGAGCAGTTCTTC

J: TRBJ2-5
size: .
V: TRBV19
D: .
CDR3: CASSIENRPWETQYF
DNA: TGTGCCAGTAGTATCGAGAACAGGCCGTGGGAGACCCAGTACTTC

J: TRBJ1-1
size: once
V: TRBV19
D: .
CDR3: CATTPGPSVYTEAFF
DNA: TGTGCCACCACACCCGGTCCCAGTGTGTACACTGAAGCTTTCTTT

J: TRBJ2-7
size: .
V: TRBV28
D: .
CDR3: CASTPGGNSYEQYF
DNA: TGTGCCAGCACCCCGGGGGGCAACTCCTACGAGCAGTACTTC

J: TRBJ2-2
size: few
V: TRBV12-2
D: .
CDR3: CASRLADGLVDTGELFF
DNA: TGTGCAAGTCGCTTAGCGGATGGACTAGTAGATACCGGGGAGCTGTTTTTT

J: TRBJ2-1
size: .
V: TRBV19
D: .
CDR3: CASSTGLRGPYEQFF
DNA: TGTGCCAGTAGTACCGGACTACGAGGCCCCTATGAGCAGTTCTTC

J: TRBJ2-7
size: .
V: TRBV5-4
D: .
CDR3: CASSSPTGSHEQYF
DNA: TGTGCCAGCAGCTCGCCTACAGGGTCCCACGAGCAGTACTTC

J: TRBJ2-5
size: .
V: TRBV29-1
D: .
CDR3: CSVGLYQETQYF
DNA: TGCAGCGTTGGCCTGTACCAAGAGACCCAGTACTTC

J: TRBJ1-6
size: few
V: TRBV4-2
D: TRBD1
CDR3: CASSQDPNRGITPLHF
DNA: TGTGCCAGCAGCCAAGATCCAAACAGGGGAATAACACCCCTCCACTTT

J: TRBJ1-4
size: .
V: TRBV28
D: .
CDR3: CASSLYTGWGSREKLFF
DNA: TGTGCCAGCAGTTTATATACCGGGTGGGGATCGAGGGAAAAACTGTTTTTT

J: TRBJ2-1
size: .
V: TRBV7-9
D: TRBD2
CDR3: CASSLSGRASGEQFF
DNA: TGTGCCAGCAGCTTAAGCGGGAGGGCCTCTGGTGAGCAGTTCTTC

J: TRBJ2-7
size: .
V: TRBV2
D: .
CDR3: CASRVAANYYEQYF
DNA: TGTGCCAGTAGAGTCGCAGCCAATTACTACGAGCAGTACTTC

J: TRBJ2-1
size: .
V: TRBV6-1
D: .
CDR3: CASSESGGGNEQFF
DNA: TGTGCCAGCAGTGAATCCGGGGGCGGGAATGAGCAGTTCTTC

J: TRBJ1-1
size: few
V: TRBV7-9
D: .
CDR3: CASSSPRLGGGRKVRAFF
DNA: TGTGCCAGCAGCTCCCCTCGATTGGGAGGTGGTCGAAAAGTACGTGCTTTCTTT

J: TRBJ1-1
size: .
V: TRBV5-1
D: .
CDR3: CASSLSGEKAFF
DNA: TGCGCCAGCAGCTTGAGTGGGGAAAAAGCTTTCTTT

J: TRBJ2-1
size: .
V: TRBV27
D: TRBD2
CDR3: CASSMDGGDHNEQFF
DNA: TGTGCCAGCAGCATGGACGGGGGGGACCACAATGAGCAGTTCTTC

J: TRBJ2-3
size: once
V: TRBV6-5
D: TRBD2
CDR3: CASRYTSGSSTDTQYF
DNA: TGTGCCAGCAGGTACACTAGCGGTTCTAGCACAGATACGCAGTATTTT

J: TRBJ1-1
size: few
V: TRBV18
D: TRBD1
CDR3: CASSPKDRSMTTEAFF
DNA: TGTGCCAGCTCACCAAAGGACAGGAGTATGACCACTGAAGCTTTCTTT

J: TRBJ1-3
size: .
V: TRBV5-6
D: .
CDR3: CASSLWSGSNTIYF
DNA: TGTGCCAGCAGCCTATGGTCCGGGAGCAACACCATATATTTT

J: TRBJ2-7
size: .
V: TRBV7-9
D: .
CDR3: CASGQGYEQYF
DNA: TGTGCCAGCGGGCAGGGCTACGAGCAGTACTTC

J: TRBJ2-2
size: few
V: TRBV11-2
D: .
CDR3: CASSFLLGGELFF
DNA: TGTGCCAGCAGCTTCCTGCTGGGCGGGGAGCTGTTTTTT

J: TRBJ1-1
size: .
V: TRBV5-6
D: .
CDR3: CASSLRGAGTEAFF
DNA: TGTGCCAGCAGCTTGCGGGGGGCTGGTACTGAAGCTTTCTTT

J: TRBJ2-1
size: .
V: TRBV11-1
D: .
CDR3: CASSLLGNEQFF
DNA: TGTGCCAGCAGCTTATTGGGTAATGAGCAGTTCTTC

J: TRBJ2-7
size: .
V: TRBV30
D: .
CDR3: CAWATNSGATSYEQYF
DNA: TGTGCCTGGGCGACCAATTCCGGGGCTACCTCCTACGAGCAGTACTTC

J: TRBJ1-5
size: .
V: TRBV19
D: .
CDR3: CASRNGPGSNQPQHF
DNA: TGTGCCAGTAGGAACGGCCCCGGGAGCAATCAGCCCCAGCATTTT

J: TRBJ2-1
size: .
V: TRBV29-1
D: TRBD1
CDR3: CSVALTGTGRYNEQFF
DNA: TGCAGCGTTGCACTAACCGGGACAGGCAGGTACAATGAGCAGTTCTTC

J: TRBJ2-3
size: .
V: TRBV11-1
D: .
CDR3: CASTRGPTDTQYF
DNA: TGTGCCAGCACTCGTGGCCCCACAGATACGCAGTATTTT

J: TRBJ2-7
size: few
V: TRBV6-6
D: TRBD1
CDR3: CASSQRDSSYEQYF
DNA: TGTGCCAGCAGTCAACGGGACAGTTCCTACGAGCAGTACTTC